Listed below are T cell receptor beta chains from one sample, sequenced in a study of blood T cell repertoires in COVID-19. Clones were sequenced by immunoSEQ multiplex PCR, and TCRdb holds only the in-frame ones, with some missing. The sample contains 350,000 to 400,000 clones, roughly nine tenths of which appear only once. Material: PBMCs or T cells enriched from blood (not recorded which). These receptors were taken from a man between 18 and 29 years old who had recovered from COVID-19. Each CDR3 is given with its conserved first and last residue. A D gene is named only where the DNA matches it firmly. Some rows mark clone size as missing; the rest say once, few, many or name a class of expanded clone.

>-|TRBJ2-7|-|TRBV18
TGTGCCAGCTCACGAGTTCAGGGGATTCAGGGCGAGCAGTACTTC
CASSRVQGIQGEQYF
>TRBD1|TRBJ1-2|-|TRBV5-1
TGCGCCAGCAGCTTACAGACAGGGCCCGCTAGCGGGCACACCTTC
CASSLQTGPASGHTF
>-|TRBJ1-3|-|TRBV11-2
TGTGCCAGCAGCTCCCTTACAGGGTCTGGAAACACCATATATTTT
CASSSLTGSGNTIYF
>TRBD1|TRBJ2-7|-|TRBV5-1
TGCGCCAGCAGCTTAGGGACAGCTACCTACGAGCAGTACTTC
CASSLGTATYEQYF
>-|TRBJ1-4|-|TRBV2
TGTGCCAGCAGGAACAGGGTAACTAATGAAAAACTGTTTTTT
CASRNRVTNEKLFF
>TRBD1|TRBJ1-3|-|TRBV5-1
TGCGCCAGCAGCCTGACAGGGTTGGATGGAAACACCATATATTTT
CASSLTGLDGNTIYF
>-|TRBJ2-1|-|TRBV9
TGTGCCAGCAGCGTAGGTGGGGGGGCCTGGGAGCAGTTCTTC
CASSVGGGAWEQFF
>TRBD2|TRBJ2-2|-|TRBV9
TGTGCCAGCAGCGGCCCGCGCGGGGGGACGAACACCGGGGAGCTGTTTTTT
CASSGPRGGTNTGELFF
>-|TRBJ1-5|-|TRBV18
TGTGCCAGCTCACCCATGCAGCGGAGGGCCACCCAAAATCAGCCCCTGCATTTT
CASSPMQRRATQNQPLHF
>-|TRBJ1-5|-|TRBV18
TGTGCCAGCTCCCCGGACAGAAATCAGCCCCAGCATTTT
CASSPDRNQPQHF
>-|TRBJ1-2|-|TRBV9
TGTGCCAGCAGCCCCGGACAGTCCTATGGCTACACCTTC
CASSPGQSYGYTF
>TRBD1|TRBJ2-7|once|TRBV9
TGTGCCAGCAGCCCAAAGCCCCCGGGACAGCTCTACGAGCAGTACTTC
CASSPKPPGQLYEQYF
>-|TRBJ1-6|-|TRBV27
TGTGCCAGCAGTTTATTCAGGGGTAATTCACCCCTCCACTTT
CASSLFRGNSPLHF
>-|TRBJ1-5|-|TRBV3-1/TRBV3-2
TGTGCCAGCAGCCAAAGTCAGGGGAGCAATCAGCCCCAGCATTTT
CASSQSQGSNQPQHF
>TRBD1|TRBJ1-1|few|TRBV6-5
TGTGCCAGCAGTTACTCCGGACAGGGAACTTTCTTT
CASSYSGQGTFF
>TRBD1|TRBJ2-7|-|TRBV28
TGTGCCAGCAGTTCCTCTGGACAGGGATCCTACGAGCAGTACTTC
CASSSSGQGSYEQYF
>TRBD1|TRBJ1-6|-|TRBV29-1
TGCAGCGTGCGACAGGGGATGAATTCACCCCTCCACTTT
CSVRQGMNSPLHF
>-|TRBJ2-5|-|TRBV7-3
TGTGCCAGCAGCTTAAGTTCGGCTAGCGAGACCCAGTACTTC
CASSLSSASETQYF
>TRBD1|TRBJ1-4|-|TRBV7-9
TGTGCCAGCAGCCCCAGACAGGGAGGCGAAAAACTGTTTTTT
CASSPRQGGEKLFF
>-|TRBJ2-7|once|TRBV7-2
TGTGCCAGCAGCCGACAATTAGGGGGCGAGCAGTACTTC
CASSRQLGGEQYF
>-|TRBJ1-2|-|TRBV9
TGTGCCAGCAGGGGAGAGCTCTATGGCTACACCTTC
CASRGELYGYTF
>-|TRBJ1-1|-|TRBV6-5
TGTGCCAGCAGCCCAGGTTTGAGAGCCACTGAAGCTTTCTTT
CASSPGLRATEAFF
>-|TRBJ1-1|-|TRBV7-3
TGTGCCAGCAGCTTATCCCGGGGCACTGAAGCTTTCTTT
CASSLSRGTEAFF
>-|TRBJ2-3|-|TRBV9
TGTGCCAGCAGCGTAGAAGGGGCGCTGCGTTCAGATACGCAGTATTTT
CASSVEGALRSDTQYF
>-|TRBJ2-7|-|TRBV5-1
TGCGCCAGCAGCTTGGGGCAAGGAGACTACGAGCAGTACTTC
CASSLGQGDYEQYF
>-|TRBJ2-7|-|TRBV7-9
TGTGCCAGCAGCTTAACGCTCGGGGCCTACGAGCAGTACTTC
CASSLTLGAYEQYF
>-|TRBJ1-1|-|TRBV5-1
TGCGCCAGCAGCTGGCAGGGGTACCCTGAAGCTTTCTTT
CASSWQGYPEAFF
>TRBD2|TRBJ2-1|-|TRBV28
TGTGCCAGCAGTGTTTGGACTAGCTCCTACAATGAGCAGTTCTTC
CASSVWTSSYNEQFF
>-|TRBJ1-1|-|TRBV3-1/TRBV3-2
TGTGCCAGCAGCCAGGGGGAGGGGGCTGAAGCTTTCTTT
CASSQGEGAEAFF
>TRBD1|TRBJ1-6|-|TRBV6-6
TGTGCCAGCAGTTACTCGGACAGGGGTTCACCCCTCCACTTT
CASSYSDRGSPLHF
>-|TRBJ2-2|-|TRBV7-9
TGTGCCAGCAGCTTAAATCCAGGGGCAATAACCGGGGAGCTGTTTTTT
CASSLNPGAITGELFF
>-|TRBJ1-3|-|TRBV5-1
TGCGCCAGCAGCTTGGGCCAGGCAGACTCTGGAAACACCATATATTTT
CASSLGQADSGNTIYF
>TRBD2|TRBJ2-5|-|TRBV11-3
TGTGCCAGCAGCTTTTCTAGCGGGAGTTCAGAGACCCAGTACTTC
CASSFSSGSSETQYF
>TRBD1|TRBJ1-2|-|TRBV6-5
TGTGCCAGCAGCAAGGGCGACAGGGAAGGCTATGGCTACACCTTC
CASSKGDREGYGYTF
>-|TRBJ2-7|-|TRBV6-5
TGTGCCAGCAGTTACGGCATCCCCTACGAGCAGTACTTC
CASSYGIPYEQYF
>-|TRBJ1-1|-|TRBV25-1
TGTGCCAGTAGGGGGGGGTGGAACACTGAAGCTTTCTTT
CASRGGWNTEAFF
>-|TRBJ2-3|-|TRBV28
TGTGCCAGCAGTCTAAGCGGCGCGGCCACCTTCACAGATACGCAGTATTTT
CASSLSGAATFTDTQYF
>TRBD1|TRBJ1-5|-|TRBV28
TGTGCCAGCAGTCCCGGGACAGGCAATCAGCCCCAGCATTTT
CASSPGTGNQPQHF
>TRBD1|TRBJ2-2|-|TRBV6-5
TGTGCCAGCATACAGGGGGCGCCCACCGGGGAGCTGTTTTTT
CASIQGAPTGELFF
>TRBD1|TRBJ2-3|-|TRBV5-1
TGCGCCAGCAGCTACCGACAGGGCCCCACAGATACGCAGTATTTT
CASSYRQGPTDTQYF